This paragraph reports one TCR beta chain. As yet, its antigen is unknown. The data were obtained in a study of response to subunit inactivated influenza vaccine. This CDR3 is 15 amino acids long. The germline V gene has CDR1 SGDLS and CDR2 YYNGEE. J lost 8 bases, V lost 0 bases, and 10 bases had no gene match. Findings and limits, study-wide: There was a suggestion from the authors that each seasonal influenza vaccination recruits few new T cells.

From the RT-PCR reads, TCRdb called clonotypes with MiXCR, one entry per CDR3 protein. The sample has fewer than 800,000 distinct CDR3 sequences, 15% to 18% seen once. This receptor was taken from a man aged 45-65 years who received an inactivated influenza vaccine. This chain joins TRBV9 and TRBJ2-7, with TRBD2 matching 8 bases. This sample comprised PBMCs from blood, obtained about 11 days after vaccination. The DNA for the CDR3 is TGTGCCAGCAGCGTAGATTGGCGGGAGGACACGAAGCAGTACTTC. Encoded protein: CASSVDWREDTKQYF.